These 24 T cell receptor beta chains originate from one sample sequenced in a study of blood T cells in healthy people across ages. Alongside a J-beta primer mix, a sample-barcoded 5' primer served in a second PCR lasting about 6 to 11 cycles. TCRdb used MiXCR to reprocess the 5' RACE reads, holding one entry per CDR3 protein. This sample has some 1.6 million distinct CDR3 sequences, with around 36% found just once. The specimen sequenced was blood. These receptors originate from a woman aged 25 to 39 in good health.

This clonotype has more than one count but fewer than ten. This chain uses TRBV20-1 with TRBJ2-5; D is uncertain. The CDR3 runs to 14 residues. V was pared by 0 bases and J by 13 bases, with 21 bases between. Germline values: CDR1 DFQATT, CDR2 SNEGSKA (reference sequence). The CDR3 sequence: CSARDDGWLPRPYF. In DNA, the CDR3 is TGCAGTGCTAGAGACGACGGGTGGCTCCCTCGTCCGTACTTC.

V usage is TRBV3-1 and J usage is TRBJ2-5; D call uncertain. This CDR3 comprises 15 residues. The germline V gene has CDR1 LGHDT and CDR2 YNNKEL (reference sequence). Trimming cost V 0 bases and J 4 bases, with 12 bases left between them. CDR3 sequence: CASSQDGLGGETQYF. The DNA for the CDR3 is TGTGCCAGCAGCCAAGATGGTCTAGGCGGAGAGACCCAGTACTTC.

Regarding this clonotype: This could be a read error, since a much larger clone is one nucleotide away. The chain recombines TRBV29-1 with TRBJ1-1, with D possibly TRBD1 on 5 matching bases. This CDR3 comprises 14 residues. Germline assignment: CDR1 SQVTM and CDR2 ANQGSEA. V lost 5 bases, J lost 3 bases, and 16 bases lay in between. The CDR3 is CSVHRDGDYTEAFF. The DNA for the CDR3 is TGCAGCGTTCACCGGGACGGGGATTACACTGAAGCTTTCTTT. Full variable domain (remainder filled in from reference TRBV29-1 and TRBJ1-1): SAVISQKPSRDICQRGTSLTIQCQVDSQVTMMFWYRQQPGQSLTLIATANQGSEATYESGFVIDKFPISRPNLTFSTLTVSNMSPEDSSIYLCSVHRDGDYTEAFFGQGTRLTVV.

As for this clonotype: An end of the junction differs from the germline gene, which may be a read error. The genes are TRBV7-9 and TRBJ2-7; tentatively, D is TRBD1 or TRBD2 (5 bases each). The CDR3 length is 14 residues. CDR1 SEHNR and CDR2 FQNEAQ come from the germline V gene (reference sequence). Written as DNA, the CDR3 is TGTACCAGCAGCTGGCCGGGGCAGTTAAGCGAGCAGTACTTC. This codes for CTSSWPGQLSEQYF.

This clonotype was observed at least ten times. This sequence joins TRBV11-2 and TRBJ2-7; D tentatively reads TRBD1 or TRBD2 (6 bases each). This CDR3 comprises 15 residues. V dropped 5 bases and J dropped 2 bases, with 16 bases sitting between them. Germline lookup yields CDR1 SGHAT and CDR2 FQNNGV. CDR3 in DNA: TGTGCCAGCAGCCCCGGGGGCGGATACACCTACGAGCAGTACTTC. This gives the protein CASSPGGGYTYEQYF.

In regard to this clonotype: This may be a read error: a much more frequent sequence differs by one nucleotide. The J gene is TRBJ2-7, the V gene TRBV12-3 or TRBV12-4; D might be TRBD1 (6 bases). V lost 6 bases, J lost 3 bases, and 18 bases lay in between. The CDR3 loop spans 15 amino acids. CDR3 loop: CASSPPDRCYYEQYF. The DNA of the CDR3 is TGTGCCAGCAGCCCTCCTGACAGGTGTTACTACGAGCAGTACTTC.

In its sample, this clonotype was seen a few times. V gene TRBV7-3 combines with J gene TRBJ2-2; D remains ambiguous. The CDR3 runs to 14 residues. V was cut by 2 bases and J by 0 bases, with 4 bases left in between. Per germline, CDR1 SGHTA and CDR2 FQGTGA. Here the CDR3 reads CASSLHPNTGELFF. CDR3 bases: TGTGCCAGCAGCTTACATCCGAACACCGGGGAGCTGTTTTTT.

The chain employs TRBV29-1 and TRBJ2-2; D possibly uses TRBD1 or TRBD2 (5 bases each). The CDR3 runs to 12 residues. The germline V and J ends were trimmed by 7 bases and 7 bases, with 13 bases remaining between them. Germline CDR1 SQVTM, CDR2 ANQGSEA. The CDR3 spells CSAGVGVGELFF. CDR3 coding DNA: TGCAGCGCTGGGGTGGGGGTCGGGGAGCTGTTTTTT.

The rearrangement joins TRBV5-1 to TRBJ1-2; D call uncertain. The CDR3 spans 12 residues. Germline assignment: CDR1 SGHRS and CDR2 YFSETQ. The V end lost 4 bases, the J end lost 5 bases, and 9 bases lay between the germline ends. CDR3 in amino acids: CASSAHQYGYTF. CDR3 coding DNA: TGCGCCAGCAGCGCACACCAGTATGGCTACACCTTC.

CDR3 sequence: CASRRSWQETQYF. CDR3 bases: TGCGCCAGCAGGAGGAGTTGGCAAGAGACCCAGTACTTC. This chain connects TRBV10-2 to TRBJ2-5; D not resolved. Germline-derived CDR1 and CDR2 are WSHSY and SAAADI. The CDR3 has 13 amino acids. Trimming took 6 bases from V and 2 from J, leaving 10 bases between them.

The chain uses TRBV4-2 and TRBJ2-2; D not resolved. CDR1 is LGHNA and CDR2 is YNFKEQ in the germline V gene. This CDR3 contains 12 residues. The V end lost 7 bases, the J end lost 2 bases, and 5 bases lay between the germline ends. DNA of the CDR3: TGTGCCAGCAAGTTTAACACCGGGGAGCTGTTTTTT. Translated: CASKFNTGELFF.

This clonotype was detected only a few times. The chain uses TRBV27 and TRBJ2-5; 12 bases are a match to TRBD2. J lost 4 bases, V lost 6 bases, and 3 bases had no gene match. The CDR3 consists of 14 residues. Germline V CDR1 and CDR2: MNHEY, SMNVEV (reference sequence). The CDR3 sequence: CASRLLAGGETQYF. For the CDR3, the DNA is TGTGCCAGCAGACTACTAGCGGGGGGAGAGACCCAGTACTTC.

The chain carries TRBV29-1 and TRBJ1-2; D not resolved. V gave up 4 bases and J gave up 4 bases, with 10 bases separating them. The CDR3 is 12 residues long. Germline CDR1 SQVTM, CDR2 ANQGSEA. The CDR3 DNA is TGCAGCGTTGGTGGGCCGGGCTATGGCTACACCTTC. It encodes CSVGGPGYGYTF.

This chain links TRBV7-8 with TRBJ2-7; possibly TRBD2 for D (6 bases). CDR3 length equals 16 residues. Trimming took 1 base from V and 3 from J, leaving 16 bases between them. Germline CDR1 is SGHVS and CDR2 is FQNEAQ. The CDR3 protein is CASSLGTEEGGYEQYF. DNA of the CDR3: TGTGCCAGCAGCTTAGGAACGGAGGAGGGCGGCTACGAGCAGTACTTC.

In this sample, this clonotype turned up a few times. This chain links TRBV15 with TRBJ2-7; D possibly corresponds to TRBD2 (6 bases). The CDR3 runs to 15 residues. Trimming left V 0 bases short and J 5 bases short, with 14 bases between. The V gene's germline CDR1 is LNHNV and CDR2 YYDKDF (reference sequence). CDR3 DNA: TGTGCCACCAGCAGAGACCGCCTAGCGACCCACGAGCAGTACTTC. Amino acid sequence: CATSRDRLATHEQYF.

This chain connects TRBV28 to TRBJ2-1; either TRBD1 or TRBD2 may fit D (5 bases each). The CDR3 spans 13 residues. Germline V gives CDR1 MDHEN, CDR2 SYDVKM. With 8 bases removed from V and 4 bases from J, the gap between germline ends came to 12 bases. DNA for the CDR3: TGTGCCAGCGGAACTAGGGGATACAATGAGCAGTTCTTC. The encoded protein is CASGTRGYNEQFF.

The chain uses TRBV3-1 and TRBJ2-1, with TRBD2 matching 9 bases. CDR1 and CDR2 (germline): LGHDT, YNNKEL (reference sequence). CDR3 length: 13 residues. The junction had 3 bases not matched to a gene; V was cut back by 1 base and J by 11 bases. CDR3 residues: CASSQALAGQQFF. In nucleotides, the CDR3 is TGTGCCAGCAGCCAAGCTCTAGCGGGGCAGCAGTTCTTC.

The chain joins TRBV5-1 to TRBJ2-5, with unresolved D. Germline lookup yields CDR1 SGHRS and CDR2 YFSETQ. The CDR3 consists of 15 residues. Trimming took 4 bases from V and 0 from J, leaving 13 bases between them. Here the CDR3 DNA reads TGCGCCAGCAGCATCGGTGGAAAGTACCAAGAGACCCAGTACTTC. Translation gives CASSIGGKYQETQYF.

This clonotype occurred a few times. The chain couples TRBV9 to TRBJ2-2; no clear D. Trimming cost V 3 bases and J 5 bases, with 5 bases left between them. This CDR3 region has 12 residues. The germline CDR1 and CDR2 sequences are SGDLS and YYNGEE. In DNA, the CDR3 is TGTGCCAGCAGCGAGAGAACCGGGGAGCTGTTTTTT. Amino acids: CASSERTGELFF.

This clonotype was seen once. V is TRBV28 and J is TRBJ2-3; tentatively, D is TRBD2 (5 bases). Germline V CDR1 and CDR2: MDHEN, SYDVKM. V was pared by 3 bases and J by 5 bases, with 15 bases between. The CDR3 loop spans 15 amino acids. The CDR3 DNA sequence: TGTGCCAGCAGTTTGGTTAGCGTTCCGAGAGATACGCAGTATTTT. Residues: CASSLVSVPRDTQYF.

The chain joins TRBV7-9 to TRBJ2-2, with no clear D. This CDR3 contains 15 residues. V lost 0 bases, J lost 4 bases, and 9 bases lay in between. Germline loops: CDR1 SEHNR, CDR2 FQNEAQ (reference sequence). CDR3 DNA: TGTGCCAGCAGCTTAGCCGGCCGTGGCACCGGGGAGCTGTTTTTT. This gives the protein CASSLAGRGTGELFF.

This clonotype was seen once. Since a much larger clone is just one base distant, this may be a read error. The CDR3 sequence is CARSQGSTQETQYF. The CDR3 bases are TGCGCCAGAAGCCAAGGATCGACCCAAGAGACCCAGTACTTC. The chain carries TRBV4-1 and TRBJ2-5; D is uncertain. Germline-derived CDR1 and CDR2 are MGHRA and YSYEKL. The CDR3 sequence is 14 residues long.

As concerns this clonotype: One end of the junction does not line up with germline, which may come from a read error. J is TRBJ2-1 and V is TRBV4-1; D is ambiguous. CDR1 MGHRA and CDR2 YSYEKL come from the germline V gene. CDR3 length: 16 residues. The CDR3 loop reads CASSQENPSSYNEQFF. In nucleotides, the CDR3 is TGCGCCAGCAGTCAAGAAAACCCAAGCTCCTACAATGAGCAGTTCTTC.

This clonotype has only a few counts. The V and J genes are TRBV12-3 or TRBV12-4 and TRBJ1-4; D might be TRBD1 (6 bases). This CDR3 has 14 residues. The V and J ends lost 6 bases and 2 bases respectively, with 10 bases between them. CDR3 residues: CASRARGTNEKLFF. DNA for the CDR3: TGTGCCAGCAGGGCGAGGGGGACTAATGAAAAACTGTTTTTT.